These 2 T cell receptor beta chains came from one sample sequenced in a study of identifying expanded T cells in peripheral blood. The assay was immunoSEQ multiplex PCR, and TCRdb's table has in-frame clones only and misses some. The sample has around 90,000 clones, about nine tenths seen once; the top ten hold approximately 4%. The material sequenced was blood. These receptors came from a person aged 18 to 75 in good health.

The chain uses TRBV30 and TRBJ2-3; the match to TRBD2 covers 12 bases. The germline V gene has CDR1 GTSNPN and CDR2 SVGIG (reference sequence). The length of the CDR3 is 14 residues. V lost 8 bases and J lost 4; bases outside the gene matches: 7. As DNA, the CDR3 is TGTGCCCGCCGACTAGCGGGAGATTCAGATACGCAGTATTTT. The encoded protein is CARRLAGDSDTQYF.

The V call is TRBV6-5, the J call TRBJ1-3, with D unresolved. CDR1 and CDR2 (germline): MNHEY, SVGAGI. The CDR3 extends over 15 amino acids. Deletions cut 5 bases from V and 0 bases from J, with 11 bases between. CDR3 in DNA: TGTGCCAGCAGTGTGAACGGTGCCTCTGGAAACACCATATATTTT. It codes for CASSVNGASGNTIYF.